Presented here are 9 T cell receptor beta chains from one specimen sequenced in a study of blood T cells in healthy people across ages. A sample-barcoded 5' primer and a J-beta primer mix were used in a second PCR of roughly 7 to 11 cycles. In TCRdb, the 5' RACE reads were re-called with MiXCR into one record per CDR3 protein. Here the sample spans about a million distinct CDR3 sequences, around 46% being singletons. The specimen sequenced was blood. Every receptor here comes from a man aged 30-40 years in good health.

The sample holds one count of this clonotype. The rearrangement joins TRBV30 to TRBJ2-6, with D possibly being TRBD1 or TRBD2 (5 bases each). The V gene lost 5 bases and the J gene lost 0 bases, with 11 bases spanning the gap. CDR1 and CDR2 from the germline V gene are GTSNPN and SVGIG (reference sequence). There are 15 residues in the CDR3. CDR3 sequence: CAWWPGLSGANVLTF. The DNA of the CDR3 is TGTGCCTGGTGGCCGGGGCTCTCTGGGGCCAACGTCCTGACTTTC.

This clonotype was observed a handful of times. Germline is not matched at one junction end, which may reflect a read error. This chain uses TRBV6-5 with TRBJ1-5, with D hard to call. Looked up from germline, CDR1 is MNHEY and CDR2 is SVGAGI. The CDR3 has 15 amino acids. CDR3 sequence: CASSYSSNSDQPQHF. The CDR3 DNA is TGTGCCAGCAGTTACTCTTCCAATAGCGATCAGCCCCAGCATTTT.

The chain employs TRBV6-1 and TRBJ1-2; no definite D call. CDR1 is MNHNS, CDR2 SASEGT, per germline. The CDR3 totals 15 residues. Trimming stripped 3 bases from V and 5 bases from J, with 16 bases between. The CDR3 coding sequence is TGTGCCAGCAGTGACGGGTCTTCCGTGGGGTATGGCTACACCTTC. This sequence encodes CASSDGSSVGYGYTF.

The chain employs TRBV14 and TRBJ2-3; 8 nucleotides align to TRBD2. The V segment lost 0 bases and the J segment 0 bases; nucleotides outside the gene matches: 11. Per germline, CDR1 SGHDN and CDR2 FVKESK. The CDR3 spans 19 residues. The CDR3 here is CASSQDTGGRVPSTDTQYF. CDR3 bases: TGTGCCAGCAGCCAAGATACGGGGGGGCGCGTCCCAAGCACAGATACGCAGTATTTT.

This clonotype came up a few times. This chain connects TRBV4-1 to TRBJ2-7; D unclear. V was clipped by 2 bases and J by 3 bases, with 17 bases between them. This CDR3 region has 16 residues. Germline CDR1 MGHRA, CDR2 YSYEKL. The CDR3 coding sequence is TGCGCCAGCAGCCAATCTACGTTGACTCGAAACTACGAGCAGTACTTC. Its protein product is CASSQSTLTRNYEQYF.

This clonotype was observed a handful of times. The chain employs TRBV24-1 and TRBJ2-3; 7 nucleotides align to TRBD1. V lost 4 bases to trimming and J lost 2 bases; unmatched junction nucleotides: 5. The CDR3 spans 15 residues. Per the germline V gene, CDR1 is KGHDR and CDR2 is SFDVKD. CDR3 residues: CATSDRDRFTDTQYF. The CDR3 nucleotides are TGTGCCACCAGTGACCGGGACAGATTCACAGATACGCAGTATTTT.

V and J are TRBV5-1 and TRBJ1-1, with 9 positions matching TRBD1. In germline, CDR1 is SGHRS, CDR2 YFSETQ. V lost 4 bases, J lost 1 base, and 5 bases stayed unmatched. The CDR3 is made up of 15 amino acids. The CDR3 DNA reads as TGCGCCAGCAGCGGACGACAGGGGGAGAACACTGAAGCTTTCTTT. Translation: CASSGRQGENTEAFF.

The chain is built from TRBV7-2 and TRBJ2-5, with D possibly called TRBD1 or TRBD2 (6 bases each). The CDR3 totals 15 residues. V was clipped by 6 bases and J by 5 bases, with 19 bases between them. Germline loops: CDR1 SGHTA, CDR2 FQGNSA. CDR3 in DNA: TGTGCCAGCAGAAGGGGGGCAGGGGTTTTGGAGACCCAGTACTTC. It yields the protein CASRRGAGVLETQYF.

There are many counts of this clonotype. The CDR3 reads CASSLSTSGGTDTQYF. CDR3 sequence (DNA): TGCGCCAGCAGCCTATCGACTAGCGGGGGCACAGATACGCAGTATTTT. The rearrangement links TRBV5-1 to TRBJ2-3; 11 nucleotides agree with TRBD2. The CDR3 loop spans 16 amino acids. V was pared by 4 bases and J by 1 base, with 5 bases of the junction left unmatched. Germline V gene data show CDR1 as SGHRS and CDR2 as YFSETQ. Full variable domain (outside the CDR3, taken from reference TRBV5-1 and TRBJ2-3): KAGVTQTPRYLIKTRGQQVTLSCSPISGHRSVSWYQQTPGQGLQFLFEYFSETQRNKGNFPGRFSGRQFSNSRSEMNVSTLELGDSALYLCASSLSTSGGTDTQYFGPGTRLTVL.